One T cell receptor (beta chain) is described in this entry. Its antigen is as yet unknown. This sample is drawn from a study of T cells in localized non-small cell lung cancer. Clones were read by immunoSEQ multiplex PCR, and TCRdb kept only the in-frame ones, dropping some. The sample contains about 39,000 clones, 79% of which appear only once. Broader study findings: The study linked higher blood T cell density to longer overall survival. Peak T cell clonality was found in uninvolved adjacent lung, exceeding tumor. The study detected a median roughly 57 of the top 100 tumor clones in adjacent lung. Multi-region tumor sequencing was not done, so intratumor heterogeneity could not be excluded.

After removal of 3 bases from V and 4 bases from J, the junction contained 8 bases not matched to a gene. The CDR3 is 16 residues long. The germline CDR1 and CDR2 sequences are KGHSH and LQKENI. The TCR comes from a woman aged 40-69 years with stage II squamous cell lung carcinoma. J is TRBJ2-3 and V is TRBV18, with 9 bases fitting TRBD2. Sequenced here: PBMCs, sampled before any cancer treatment. The CDR3 spells CASSPVAGGQADTQYF. Written as DNA, the CDR3 is TGTGCCAGCTCACCTGTCGCGGGGGGGCAGGCAGATACGCAGTATTTT.